This T cell receptor (beta chain) was identified during a study of CD8+ T cells in alopecia areata. The treatment is: oral pan-JAK inhibitor, 5-10 mg twice daily. There are 16 residues in the CDR3. Germline values: CDR1 SGHRS, CDR2 YFSETQ. Trimming cost V 2 bases and J 1 base; bases outside gene matches: 2. About this clone: Its antigen is currently unknown.

Whole-study results and caveats: Whether baseline CD8+ expansion is linked to response remains uncertain, given a single nonresponder. Sequences from scalp samples also cover resident alphabeta T cells of normal skin.

Following extraction, RNA underwent reverse transcription to cDNA, which served as the sequencing template. The repertoire was sequenced with immunoSEQ multiplex PCR; TCRdb's copy has only in-frame clones and lacks some. This sample has around 270,000 clones, with 58% found just once. The chain joins TRBV5-1 to TRBJ2-6, with 8 bases aligning to TRBD1. This receptor was obtained from a human donor with alopecia areata. The specimen was CD4+ T cells sorted from blood, collected at week 24, from a patient treated with tofacitinib. This chain's CDR3 is CASSLGTGSGANVLTF. CDR3 in DNA: TGCGCCAGCAGCTTAGGGACAGGATCTGGGGCCAACGTCCTGACTTTC.